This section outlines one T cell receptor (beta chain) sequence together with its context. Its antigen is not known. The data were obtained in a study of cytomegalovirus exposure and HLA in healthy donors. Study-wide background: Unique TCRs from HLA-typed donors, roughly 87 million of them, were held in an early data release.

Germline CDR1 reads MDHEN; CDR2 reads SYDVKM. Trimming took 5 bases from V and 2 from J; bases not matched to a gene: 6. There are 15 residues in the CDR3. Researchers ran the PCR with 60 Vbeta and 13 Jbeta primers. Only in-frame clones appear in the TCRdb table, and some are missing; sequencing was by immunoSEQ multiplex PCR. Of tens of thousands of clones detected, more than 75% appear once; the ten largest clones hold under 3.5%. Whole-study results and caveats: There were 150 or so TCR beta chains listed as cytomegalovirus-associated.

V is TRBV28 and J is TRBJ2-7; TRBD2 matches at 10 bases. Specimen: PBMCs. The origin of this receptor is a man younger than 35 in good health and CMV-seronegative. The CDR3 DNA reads TGTGCCAGCAGTCCCCTAGCGGGGGCCCCCTACGAGCAGTACGTC. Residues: CASSPLAGAPYEQYV.